These 30 T cell receptor beta chains were sequenced from one sample in a study of cytomegalovirus exposure and HLA in healthy donors. Researchers ran the PCR with 60 Vbeta and 13 Jbeta primers. Method: immunoSEQ multiplex PCR; TCRdb's copy keeps in-frame clones and lacks some. The sample lists some 98,000 clones, 80% to 85% occurring once. What was sequenced was PBMCs. The receptors were sampled from a middle-aged man in good health and CMV-seronegative.

This clone was observed once. This chain links TRBV20-1 with TRBJ2-7; D gene unclear. V lost 5 bases and J 3 bases, leaving 8 bases between the germline ends. There are 11 residues in the CDR3. Germline values: CDR1 DFQATT, CDR2 SNEGSKA (reference sequence). The CDR3 DNA reads as TGCAGTGCTTTGCTAGACTACGAGCAGTACTTC. This sequence encodes CSALLDYEQYF.

This chain connects TRBV7-3 to TRBJ2-1; D may be TRBD2 (6 bases). Germline assignment: CDR1 SGHTA and CDR2 FQGTGA. The CDR3 length is 14 residues. With 4 bases removed from V and 7 bases from J, the gap between germline ends came to 14 bases. Written as DNA, the CDR3 is TGTGCCAGCAGCTCCTCTCGGGACTTTAATGAGCAGTTCTTC. Its protein product is CASSSSRDFNEQFF. The whole variable domain, remainder taken from reference TRBV7-3 and TRBJ2-1, is GAGVSQTPSNKVTEKGKYVELRCDPISGHTALYWYRQSLGQGPEFLIYFQGTGAADDSGLPNDRFFAVRPEGSVSTLKIQRTERGDSAVYLCASSSSRDFNEQFFGPGTRLTVL.

The chain employs TRBV11-2 and TRBJ2-1; possibly TRBD1 for D (5 bases). V was pared by 0 bases and J by 8 bases, with 11 bases between. Germline loops: CDR1 SGHAT, CDR2 FQNNGV. The CDR3 is 14 amino acids. CDR3 DNA: TGTGCCAGCAGCTTAGAGGCAGGGCCCGATGAGCAGTTCTTC. It codes for CASSLEAGPDEQFF.

V gene TRBV5-1 combines with J gene TRBJ2-7, with 7 bases identical to TRBD1. CDR3 length: 15 residues. With 3 bases clipped from V and 7 bases from J, the junction kept 13 bases outside the gene matches. Germline values: CDR1 SGHRS, CDR2 YFSETQ. The CDR3 protein is CASSSNGDSAQEQYF. CDR3 in DNA: TGCGCCAGCAGCTCCAACGGGGACAGCGCCCAGGAGCAGTACTTC.

This chain's CDR3 is CASSPRTGLTGELFF. The CDR3 DNA is TGTGCCAGCTCACCGAGGACAGGGCTCACCGGGGAGCTGTTTTTT. V usage is TRBV18 and J usage is TRBJ2-2; 8 nucleotides agree with TRBD1. V was clipped by 3 bases and J by 4 bases; unmatched bases: 4. The CDR3 length is 15 residues. Germline CDR1 reads KGHSH; CDR2 reads LQKENI.

The CDR3 nucleotides are TGCGCCAGCAGCCAATTGCTAGCGGGGGGGGCCTTTACCTACGAGCAGTACTTC. Its protein product is CASSQLLAGGAFTYEQYF. The chain links TRBV4-1 to TRBJ2-7, with 12 bases identical to TRBD2. V gave up 2 bases and J gave up 2 bases; unmatched junction bases: 10. Germline CDR1 and CDR2: MGHRA and YSYEKL. The CDR3 has 18 amino acids.

The V call is TRBV7-8, the J call TRBJ2-5; D may be TRBD2 (6 bases). The CDR3 has 12 amino acids. Trimming cost V 8 bases and J 2 bases, with 9 bases left between them. Germline assignment: CDR1 SGHVS and CDR2 FQNEAQ. The CDR3 DNA sequence: TGTGCCAGCTTGGGGAGGCAAGAGACCCAGTACTTC. Translating it yields CASLGRQETQYF.

This chain uses TRBV29-1 with TRBJ1-2; perhaps TRBD1 as D (5 bases). Trimming cost V 5 bases and J 2 bases, with 21 bases left between them. The CDR3 loop spans 16 amino acids. Germline CDR1 and CDR2: SQVTM and ANQGSEA. Written as DNA, the CDR3 is TGCAGCGTTTATGGTGGCTGGGAGGGGTTAAACTATGGCTACACCTTC. This translates into CSVYGGWEGLNYGYTF.

This chain links TRBV27 with TRBJ1-2; 8 nucleotides line up with TRBD1. V shed 4 bases and J 4 bases; nucleotides not matched to a gene: 8. Germline CDR1 reads MNHEY; CDR2 reads SMNVEV (reference sequence). This CDR3 comprises 15 residues. The CDR3 DNA is TGTGCCAGCAGTTCCTGGGGACAGGAGGCCTATGGCTACACCTTC. It specifies CASSSWGQEAYGYTF.

V is TRBV7-9 and J is TRBJ1-5, with 7 bases aligning to TRBD1. Germline V gene sequence: CDR1 SEHNR, CDR2 FQNEAQ (reference sequence). The J segment lost 4 bases and the V segment lost 1 base, leaving 4 bases of the junction unmatched. The CDR3 has 15 amino acids. The CDR3 sequence: CASSLVGQVNQPQHF. CDR3 DNA: TGTGCCAGCAGCTTAGTAGGACAGGTGAATCAGCCCCAGCATTTT.

This clone showed up just a few times. The chain links TRBV28 to TRBJ1-1; weak D call: TRBD1 (6 bases). Germline CDR1 MDHEN, CDR2 SYDVKM. V was pared by 8 bases and J by 1 base, with 11 bases between. The CDR3 has 13 residues. CDR3 loop: CASFPTGNTEAFF. The CDR3 DNA sequence: TGTGCCAGCTTCCCGACAGGGAACACTGAAGCTTTCTTT. Full variable domain (rest looked up from reference TRBV28 and TRBJ1-1): DVKVTQSSRYLVKRTGEKVFLECVQDMDHENMFWYRQDPGLGLRLIYFSYDVKMKEKGDIPEGYSVSREKKERFSLILESASTNQTSMYLCASFPTGNTEAFFGQGTRLTVV.

This sequence joins TRBV5-1 and TRBJ2-7; the match to TRBD1 covers 9 bases. J was trimmed by 3 bases and V by 0 bases; bases with no gene match: 1. Per the germline V gene, CDR1 is SGHRS and CDR2 is YFSETQ. The CDR3 has 14 residues. The CDR3 bases are TGCGCCAGCAGCTTGGCGGGACAGGGCTACGAGCAGTACTTC. Translation: CASSLAGQGYEQYF.

This chain connects TRBV7-9 to TRBJ1-6; 9 nucleotides match TRBD1. The germline CDR1 and CDR2 sequences are SEHNR and FQNEAQ (reference sequence). V dropped 0 bases and J dropped 7; count of bases not matched to a gene: 10. The CDR3 consists of 18 residues. The CDR3 nucleotides read TGTGCCAGCAGCTTAGCACACCTGTTGACAGGGGGGAATTCACCCCTCCACTTT. Translating gives CASSLAHLLTGGNSPLHF.

CDR3 protein: CASSQGGHRYGYTF. CDR3 DNA sequence: TGTGCCAGCAGCCAAGGGGGACACCGTTATGGCTACACCTTC. The chain combines TRBV14 with TRBJ1-2; maybe TRBD1 (6 bases). There are 14 residues in the CDR3. V shed 1 base and J shed 5 bases, with 11 bases lying between them. Germline CDR1 reads SGHDN; CDR2 reads FVKESK.

CDR3 protein: CSPGQNERQYF. For the CDR3, the DNA is TGCAGCCCGGGACAGAACGAAAGGCAGTACTTC. The chain is built from TRBV20-1 and TRBJ2-7; 7 bases fit TRBD1. The CDR3 length is 11 residues. Looked up from germline, CDR1 is DFQATT and CDR2 is SNEGSKA (reference sequence).

DNA of the CDR3: TGTGCCAGCAGCTCGGGTGTGCTTAACACCGGGGAGCTGTTTTTT. It specifies CASSSGVLNTGELFF. The V and J genes are TRBV27 and TRBJ2-2, with D unresolved. Trimming pared 6 bases from V and 2 bases from J, leaving 13 bases between. In germline, CDR1 is MNHEY, CDR2 SMNVEV (reference sequence). This CDR3 has 15 residues.

V is TRBV7-9 and J is TRBJ2-2; 7 positions match TRBD1. CDR1 is SEHNR, CDR2 FQNEAQ, per germline (reference sequence). The CDR3 extends over 14 amino acids. Unmatched junction bases numbered 8, after V lost 7 bases and J lost 6 bases. The CDR3 bases are TGTGCCAGCACACACAGGGGTGAGGCCGGGGAGCTGTTTTTT. Amino acid sequence: CASTHRGEAGELFF.

The V gene is TRBV11-3, the J gene TRBJ2-1, with D perhaps matching TRBD2 (6 bases). This CDR3 has 13 amino acids. Trimming left V 1 base short and J 7 bases short, with 8 bases between. CDR1 SGHNT and CDR2 YENEEA come from the germline V gene. CDR3 DNA sequence: TGTGCCAGCAGCTTAGGGGGGGTGAATGAGCAGTTCTTC. This codes for CASSLGGVNEQFF.

The rearrangement uses TRBV6-6 and TRBJ2-7; weak D call: TRBD2 (6 bases). The germline gives CDR1 MNHNY, CDR2 SVGAGI (reference sequence). CDR3 length equals 13 residues. The V and J ends lost 5 bases and 5 bases respectively, with 13 bases between them. CDR3 residues: CASSLRGGNEQYF. CDR3 nucleotides: TGTGCCAGCAGTCTTAGGGGAGGCAACGAGCAGTACTTC.

This chain links TRBV28 with TRBJ2-2; the D gene is possibly TRBD2 (6 bases). CDR3 length: 14 amino acids. Germline V gene lookup returns CDR1 MDHEN and CDR2 SYDVKM. V lost 4 bases and J lost 5, with 11 bases in between. The CDR3 reads CASSSGTRTGELFF. The CDR3 region has the DNA TGTGCCAGCAGTTCCGGGACTCGTACCGGGGAGCTGTTTTTT.

The J gene is TRBJ2-2, the V gene TRBV5-6; 8 bases line up with TRBD1. This CDR3 contains 16 residues. Germline V gene lookup returns CDR1 SGHDT and CDR2 YYEEEE. V trimming: 5 bases; J trimming: 5 bases; junction bases outside the gene matches: 11. The CDR3 bases are TGTGCCAGCAGACTTACCGGACAGGGCGGGACCGGGGAGCTGTTTTTT. Its translation: CASRLTGQGGTGELFF.

The chain has TRBV6-5 and TRBJ2-1; 7 positions match TRBD1. The CDR3 consists of 15 residues. Per germline, CDR1 MNHEY and CDR2 SVGAGI. Trimming at V came to 7 bases and at J to 2 bases, leaving 8 bases not matched to a gene. As DNA, the CDR3 is TGTGCCAGCACCCCAACAGGGGTCACCTACAATGAGCAGTTCTTC. Amino acids: CASTPTGVTYNEQFF.

This chain links TRBV6-4 with TRBJ1-2, with D maybe TRBD1 (6 bases). Looked up from germline, CDR1 is MRHNA and CDR2 is SNTAGT. The V end lost 6 bases, the J end lost 8 bases, and 19 bases lay between the germline ends. The CDR3 is 14 residues long. This CDR3 reads CASSLAGRGSGYTF. The CDR3, as DNA: TGTGCCAGCAGCCTAGCGGGCAGGGGATCAGGCTACACCTTC.

The V gene is TRBV16, the J gene TRBJ2-5, with 7 bases that match TRBD1. The CDR3 covers 15 residues. The J segment lost 3 bases and the V segment lost 6 bases, leaving 10 bases of the junction unmatched. Germline assignment: CDR1 KGHSY and CDR2 FQNENV. The chain's CDR3 is CASSRPGQTKETQYF. The DNA of the CDR3 is TGTGCCAGCAGTCGGCCGGGACAGACGAAAGAGACCCAGTACTTC.

This chain joins TRBV2 and TRBJ1-5, with D possibly being TRBD1 (5 bases). With 7 bases removed from V and 4 bases from J, the gap between germline ends came to 11 bases. CDR1 is SNHLY and CDR2 is FYNNEI in the germline V gene. This CDR3 region has 13 residues. The CDR3 loop is CASTRAENQPQHF. CDR3 nucleotides: TGTGCCAGCACCAGGGCAGAAAATCAGCCCCAGCATTTT.

The J gene is TRBJ1-5, the V gene TRBV19; 10 nucleotides line up with TRBD1. The CDR3 sequence is 16 residues long. Germline CDR1 LNHDA, CDR2 SQIVND (reference sequence). V lost 6 bases to trimming and J lost 2 bases; unmatched junction nucleotides: 7. The CDR3 DNA sequence: TGTGCCAGTAGATTCAGACAGGGGGCTGGCAATCAGCCCCAGCATTTT. As protein: CASRFRQGAGNQPQHF.

A single count supports this clone. This chain connects TRBV27 to TRBJ2-7; 10 bases fit TRBD1. The CDR3 has 19 amino acids. J gave up 0 bases and V 0 bases, and 11 bases lay outside the gene matches. The germline V gene has CDR1 MNHEY and CDR2 SMNVEV (reference sequence). This CDR3 reads CASSLSGTGVLRSSYEQYF. Here the CDR3 DNA reads TGTGCCAGCAGTTTATCCGGGACAGGGGTTTTGCGATCCTCCTACGAGCAGTACTTC.

The V and J genes are TRBV29-1 and TRBJ2-7; D unclear. Germline V gene lookup returns CDR1 SQVTM and CDR2 ANQGSEA. V dropped 3 bases and J dropped 5 bases, with 8 bases sitting between them. CDR3 length equals 11 residues. The CDR3 sequence is CSVDGLNEQYF. The DNA for the CDR3 is TGCAGCGTTGATGGGCTCAACGAGCAGTACTTC.

This chain uses TRBV27 with TRBJ1-5, with TRBD1 identical over 7 bases. Germline loops: CDR1 MNHEY, CDR2 SMNVEV (reference sequence). CDR3 length: 14 amino acids. V lost 3 bases, J lost 6 bases, and 5 bases stayed unmatched. DNA of the CDR3: TGTGCCAGCAGTTTGCGGACAGGACGTCAGCCCCAGCATTTT. It codes for CASSLRTGRQPQHF.

The rearrangement joins TRBV5-6 to TRBJ1-1; possible D gene TRBD1, 5 bases. The CDR3 loop spans 12 amino acids. Between the trimmed V and J ends, which lost 5 bases and 8 bases, there was a span of 13 bases. Germline V gene lookup returns CDR1 SGHDT and CDR2 YYEEEE. Here the CDR3 reads CASRFFGGEAFF. CDR3 DNA: TGTGCCAGCAGGTTTTTCGGGGGGGAAGCTTTCTTT. Full variable domain (remainder filled in from reference TRBV5-6 and TRBJ1-1): DAGVTQSPTHLIKTRGQQVTLRCSPKSGHDTVSWYQQALGQGPQFIFQYYEEEERQRGNFPDRFSGHQFPNYSSELNVNALLLGDSALYLCASRFFGGEAFFGQGTRLTVV.